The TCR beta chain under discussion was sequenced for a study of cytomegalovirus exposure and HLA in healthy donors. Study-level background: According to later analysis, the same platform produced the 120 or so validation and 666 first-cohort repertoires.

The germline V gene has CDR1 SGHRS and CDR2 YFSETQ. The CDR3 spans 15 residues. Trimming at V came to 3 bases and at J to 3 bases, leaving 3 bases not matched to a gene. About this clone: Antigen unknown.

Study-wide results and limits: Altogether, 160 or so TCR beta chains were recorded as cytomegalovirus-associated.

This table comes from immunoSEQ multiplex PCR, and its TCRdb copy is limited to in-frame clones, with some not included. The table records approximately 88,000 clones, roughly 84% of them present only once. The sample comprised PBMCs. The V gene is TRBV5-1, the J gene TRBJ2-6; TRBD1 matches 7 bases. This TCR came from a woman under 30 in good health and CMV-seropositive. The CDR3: CASSSQGDGANVLTF. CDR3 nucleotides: TGCGCCAGCAGCTCTCAGGGGGATGGGGCCAACGTCCTGACTTTC.